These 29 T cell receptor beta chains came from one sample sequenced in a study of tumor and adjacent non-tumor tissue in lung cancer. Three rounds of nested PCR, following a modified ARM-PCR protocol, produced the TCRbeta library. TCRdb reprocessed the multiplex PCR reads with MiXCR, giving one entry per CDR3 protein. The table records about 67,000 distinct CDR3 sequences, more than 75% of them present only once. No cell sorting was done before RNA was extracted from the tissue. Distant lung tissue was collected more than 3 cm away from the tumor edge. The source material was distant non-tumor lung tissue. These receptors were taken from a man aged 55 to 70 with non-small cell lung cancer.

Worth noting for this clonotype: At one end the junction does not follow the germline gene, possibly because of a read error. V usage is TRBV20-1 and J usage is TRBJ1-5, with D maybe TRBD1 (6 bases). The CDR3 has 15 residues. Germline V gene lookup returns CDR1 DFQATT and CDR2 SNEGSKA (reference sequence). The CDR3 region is CSARGQDRLIQPQHF. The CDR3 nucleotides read TGCAGTGCTAGAGGTCAGGACAGACTTATTCAGCCCCAGCACTTT.

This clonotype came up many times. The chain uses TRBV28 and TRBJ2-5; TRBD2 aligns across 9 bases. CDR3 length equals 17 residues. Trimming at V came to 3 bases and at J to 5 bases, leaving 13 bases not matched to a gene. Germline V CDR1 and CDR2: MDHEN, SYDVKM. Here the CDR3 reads CASSLEGLAGTGETQYF. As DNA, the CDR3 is TGTGCCAGCAGTTTGGAGGGTCTAGCGGGAACCGGTGAGACCCAGTACTTC.

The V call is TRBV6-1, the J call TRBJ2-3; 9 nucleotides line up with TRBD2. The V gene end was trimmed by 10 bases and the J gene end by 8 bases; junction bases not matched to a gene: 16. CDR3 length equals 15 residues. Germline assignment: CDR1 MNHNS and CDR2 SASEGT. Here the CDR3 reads CAIRPSGGRAGTQYF. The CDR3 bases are TGTGCCATCAGACCTTCGGGCGGGAGGGCAGGTACGCAGTATTTT.

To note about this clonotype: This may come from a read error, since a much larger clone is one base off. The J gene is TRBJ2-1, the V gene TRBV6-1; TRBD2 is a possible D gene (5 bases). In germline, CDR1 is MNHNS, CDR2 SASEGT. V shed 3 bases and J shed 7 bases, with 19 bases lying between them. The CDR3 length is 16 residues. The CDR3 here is CASSESVRFRRNEQFF. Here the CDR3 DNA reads TGTGCCAGCAGTGAGTCCGTGCGGTTTAGGAGGAATGAGCAGTTCTTC.

CDR3 sequence reads: CASSIDLWGIQFF. The CDR3 DNA reads TGTGCCAGTAGTATAGATTTATGGGGTATACAGTTCTTC. V usage is TRBV19 and J usage is TRBJ2-1; D remains ambiguous. This CDR3 spans 13 amino acids. V gave up 0 bases and J gave up 13 bases, with 13 bases separating them. Germline V CDR1 and CDR2: LNHDA, SQIVND (reference sequence).

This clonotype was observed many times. CDR3 nucleotides: TGCAGCGTTAAGGAGAGGGGCGGCTACACCTTC. Translating gives CSVKERGGYTF. The gene calls are TRBV29-1 and TRBJ1-2; TRBD1 is a possible D gene (5 bases). V was shortened by 5 bases and J by 8 bases, with 12 bases between the two germline ends. CDR3 length equals 11 residues. Germline CDR1 and CDR2: SQVTM and ANQGSEA.

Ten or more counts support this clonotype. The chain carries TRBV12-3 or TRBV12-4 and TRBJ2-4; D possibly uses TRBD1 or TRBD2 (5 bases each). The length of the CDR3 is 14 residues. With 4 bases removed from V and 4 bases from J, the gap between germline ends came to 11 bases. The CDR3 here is CASSSGTNKNIQYF. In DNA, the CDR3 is TGTGCCAGCAGTTCCGGGACGAATAAAAACATTCAGTACTTC.

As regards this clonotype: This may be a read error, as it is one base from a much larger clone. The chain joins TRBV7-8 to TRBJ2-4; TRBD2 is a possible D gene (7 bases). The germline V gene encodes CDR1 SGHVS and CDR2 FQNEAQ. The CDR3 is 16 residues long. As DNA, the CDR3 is TGTGCCATCAGCTTTGGGGGGGCAGCAACCAAAAACATTCAGTACTTC. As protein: CAISFGGAATKNIQYF.

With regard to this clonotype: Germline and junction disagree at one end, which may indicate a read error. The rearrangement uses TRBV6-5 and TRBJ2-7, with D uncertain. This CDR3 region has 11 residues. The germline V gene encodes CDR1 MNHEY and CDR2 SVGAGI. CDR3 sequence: CGSTSVHEHYF. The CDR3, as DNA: TGTGGCAGCACTTCGGTCCACGAGCACTACTTC.

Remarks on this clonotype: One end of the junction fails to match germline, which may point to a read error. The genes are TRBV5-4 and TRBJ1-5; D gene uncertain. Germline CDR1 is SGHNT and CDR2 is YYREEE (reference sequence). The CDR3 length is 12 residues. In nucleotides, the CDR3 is TGTGTCAGCAACTTCTTCGGTCAGGTCCTGCATTTT. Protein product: CVSNFFGQVLHF.

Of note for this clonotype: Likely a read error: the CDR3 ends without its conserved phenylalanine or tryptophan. The CDR3 loop is CASSKDAYQETQYL. The CDR3 DNA follows: TGTGCCAGCAGCAAAGACGCGTACCAAGAGACACAGTACCTC. The V gene is TRBV11-1, the J gene TRBJ2-5; D is ambiguous. CDR1 is SGHAT and CDR2 is FQDESV in the germline V gene (reference sequence). The length of the CDR3 is 14 residues.

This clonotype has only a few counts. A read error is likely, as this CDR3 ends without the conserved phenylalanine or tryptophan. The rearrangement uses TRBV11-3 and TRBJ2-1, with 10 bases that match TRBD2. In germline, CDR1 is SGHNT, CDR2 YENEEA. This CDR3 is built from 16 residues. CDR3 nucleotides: TGTGTCAGCAGTCTCAACCAACTAGCGGGGTTAGGTGAGCAGTTCTTA. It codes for CVSSLNQLAGLGEQFL.

The CDR3 sequence: CAISESRGLGLYF. DNA of the CDR3: TGTGCCATCAGTGAGTCGCGAGGACTGGGCCTGTACTTC. The chain uses TRBV10-3 and TRBJ2-5, with D perhaps matching TRBD2 (5 bases). CDR1 ENHRY and CDR2 SYGVKD come from the germline V gene. V shed 0 bases and J shed 13 bases, with 15 bases lying between them. This CDR3 spans 13 amino acids.

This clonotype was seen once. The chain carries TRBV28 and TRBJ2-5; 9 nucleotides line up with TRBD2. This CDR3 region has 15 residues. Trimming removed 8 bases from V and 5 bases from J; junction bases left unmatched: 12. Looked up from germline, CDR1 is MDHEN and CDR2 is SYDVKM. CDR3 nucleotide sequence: TGTGCCAGCGAGGGACTAGCAGGAGGGGGTGAGACCCAGTACTTC. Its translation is CASEGLAGGGETQYF.

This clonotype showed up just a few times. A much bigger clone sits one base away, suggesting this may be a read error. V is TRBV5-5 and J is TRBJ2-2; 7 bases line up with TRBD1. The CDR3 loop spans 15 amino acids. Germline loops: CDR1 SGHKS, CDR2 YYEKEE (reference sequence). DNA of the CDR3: TGTGCCAGCAGCTTGGACAGGGGATGGACCGGGGAGCTGTCTTTT. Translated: CASSLDRGWTGELSF.

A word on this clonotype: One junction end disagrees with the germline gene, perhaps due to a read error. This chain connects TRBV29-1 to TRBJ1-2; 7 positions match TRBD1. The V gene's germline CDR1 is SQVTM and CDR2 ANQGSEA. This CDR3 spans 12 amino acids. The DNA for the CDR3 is TGCAGCATTGGCAAGACAGGGAACGGCTATACCTTC. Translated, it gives CSIGKTGNGYTF. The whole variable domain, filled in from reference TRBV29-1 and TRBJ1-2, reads SAVISQKPSRDICQRGTSLTIQCQVDSQVTMMFWYRQQPGQSLTLIATANQGSEATYESGFVIDKFPISRPNLTFSTLTVSNMSPEDSSIYLCSIGKTGNGYTFGSGTRLTVV.

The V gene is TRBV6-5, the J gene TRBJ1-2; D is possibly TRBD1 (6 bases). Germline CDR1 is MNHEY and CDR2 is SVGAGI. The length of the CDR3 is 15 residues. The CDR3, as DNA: TGTGTCAGTAGTCAACAGGGTGGGAATAACTATGGCTACACCTTC. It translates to CVSSQQGGNNYGYTF.

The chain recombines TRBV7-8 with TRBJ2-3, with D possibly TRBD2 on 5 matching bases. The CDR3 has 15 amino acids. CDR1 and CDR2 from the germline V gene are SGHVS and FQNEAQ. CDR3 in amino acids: CDGSQTPGYTDTQYF. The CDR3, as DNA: TGTGACGGCAGCCAAACCCCGGGGTACACAGATACGCAGTATTTT.

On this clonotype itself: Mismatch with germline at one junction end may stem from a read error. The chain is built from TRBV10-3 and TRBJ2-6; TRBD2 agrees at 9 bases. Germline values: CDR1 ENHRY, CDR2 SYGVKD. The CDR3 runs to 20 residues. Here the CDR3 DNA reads TGTGCCATCAGTGGACATGGGACTAGCTGGAGGGACTCTGGGGTCAACGTCCTGACTTTC. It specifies CAISGHGTSWRDSGVNVLTF.

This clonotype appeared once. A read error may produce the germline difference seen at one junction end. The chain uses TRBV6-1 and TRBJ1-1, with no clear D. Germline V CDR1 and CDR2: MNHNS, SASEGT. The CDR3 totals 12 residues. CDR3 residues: CASSEQRYDAFF. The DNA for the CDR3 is TGTGCTAGCAGTGAGCAACGGTATGACGCTTTCTTT.

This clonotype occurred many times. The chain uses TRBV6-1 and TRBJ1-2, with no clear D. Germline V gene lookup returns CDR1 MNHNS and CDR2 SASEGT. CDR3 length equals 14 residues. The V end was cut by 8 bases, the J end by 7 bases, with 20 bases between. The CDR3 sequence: CASGANGGEGGYTF. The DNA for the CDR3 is TGTGCCAGCGGAGCCAACGGCGGAGAGGGTGGCTACACCTTC.

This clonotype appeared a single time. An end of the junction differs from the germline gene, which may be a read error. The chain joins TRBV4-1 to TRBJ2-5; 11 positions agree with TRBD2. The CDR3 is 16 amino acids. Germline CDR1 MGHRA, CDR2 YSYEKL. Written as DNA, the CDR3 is TGCACCAGCAGCCAAGAATTAGCGGGAGGGTTGCTGACCCAGTACTTC. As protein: CTSSQELAGGLLTQYF.

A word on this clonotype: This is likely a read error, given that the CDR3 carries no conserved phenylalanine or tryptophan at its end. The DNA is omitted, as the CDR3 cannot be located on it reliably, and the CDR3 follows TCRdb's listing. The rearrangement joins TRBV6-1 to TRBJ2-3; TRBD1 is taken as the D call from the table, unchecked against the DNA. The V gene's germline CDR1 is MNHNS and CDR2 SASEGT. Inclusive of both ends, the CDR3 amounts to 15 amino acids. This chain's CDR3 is CASSELQGSTVTQCI.

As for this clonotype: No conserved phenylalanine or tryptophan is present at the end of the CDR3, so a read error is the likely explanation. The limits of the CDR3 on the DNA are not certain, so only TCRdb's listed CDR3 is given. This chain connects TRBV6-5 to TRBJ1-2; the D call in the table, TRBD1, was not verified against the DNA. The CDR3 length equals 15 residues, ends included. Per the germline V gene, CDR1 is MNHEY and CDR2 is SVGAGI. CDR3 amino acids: CASSYDGPGAGGYIL.

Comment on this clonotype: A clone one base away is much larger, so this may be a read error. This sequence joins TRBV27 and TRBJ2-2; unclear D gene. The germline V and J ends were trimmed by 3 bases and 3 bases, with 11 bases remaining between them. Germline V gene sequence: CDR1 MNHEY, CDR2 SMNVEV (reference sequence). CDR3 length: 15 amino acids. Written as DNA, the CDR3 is TGTGCCAGCAGTTTCACCCGTCGGGACACCGGGGAGCTGTTTTTT. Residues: CASSFTRRDTGELFF.

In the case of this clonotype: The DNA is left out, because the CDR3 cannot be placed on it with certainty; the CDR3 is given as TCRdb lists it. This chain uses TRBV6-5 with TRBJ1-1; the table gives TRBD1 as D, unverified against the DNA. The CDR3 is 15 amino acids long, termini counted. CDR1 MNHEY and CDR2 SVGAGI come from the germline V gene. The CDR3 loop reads CTSSYGCQVSTEAFF.

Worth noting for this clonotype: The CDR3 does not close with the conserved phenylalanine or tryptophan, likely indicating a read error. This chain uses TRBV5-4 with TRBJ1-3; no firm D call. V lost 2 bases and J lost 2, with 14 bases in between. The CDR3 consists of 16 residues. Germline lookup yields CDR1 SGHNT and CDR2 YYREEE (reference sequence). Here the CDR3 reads CASSFEERVAGNTIYS. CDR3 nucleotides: TGTGCCAGCAGCTTTGAGGAAAGGGTAGCTGGAAACACCATATATTCT.

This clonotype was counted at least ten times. The CDR3: CASSLAGGPLNEQFF. The CDR3 DNA reads as TGTGCCAGCAGTCTGGCGGGAGGGCCTCTCAATGAGCAGTTCTTC. The chain links TRBV28 to TRBJ2-1; TRBD2 aligns across 9 bases. CDR3 size: 15 residues. Germline trimming cut 5 bases from V and 6 bases from J; bases unmatched to any gene: 8. Germline V gene sequence: CDR1 MDHEN, CDR2 SYDVKM.

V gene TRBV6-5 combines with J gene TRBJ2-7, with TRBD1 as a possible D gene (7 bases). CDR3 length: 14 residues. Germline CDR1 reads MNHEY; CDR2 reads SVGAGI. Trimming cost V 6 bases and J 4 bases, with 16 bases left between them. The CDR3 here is CASSFARGRYEQYF. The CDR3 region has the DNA TGTGCCAGCAGCTTCGCCAGGGGGAGGTACGAGCAGTACTTC.